Shown below are 14 T cell receptor beta chains from a single sample sequenced in a study of CD8 T cells in Susac syndrome. A quantity of about 0.5 to 1 ug RNA underwent reverse transcription using random hexamers. TCRdb itself ran the immunoSEQ multiplex PCR reads through MiXCR, one entry per CDR3 protein. This sample carries roughly 200,000 distinct CDR3 sequences, around 93% of them seen once, and the ten largest clones take around 0.08%. Sequencing was done on a sample of CD4+ T cells from PBMCs. The receptors derive from a human donor with multiple sclerosis.

The V call is TRBV12-3 or TRBV12-4, the J call TRBJ2-3, with TRBD2 identical over 8 bases. V gave up 1 base and J gave up 5 bases; unmatched junction bases: 8. The CDR3 sequence is 16 residues long. The CDR3 loop reads CASSLEGSGVRDTQYF. The CDR3, as DNA: TGTGCCAGCAGTTTAGAGGGTAGCGGGGTCAGAGATACGCAGTATTTT.

The V call is TRBV27, the J call TRBJ1-2; no clear D. The germline V gene has CDR1 MNHEY and CDR2 SMNVEV (reference sequence). Trimming cost V 1 base and J 8 bases, with 14 bases left between them. The length of the CDR3 is 14 residues. The CDR3 reads CASSLLAGSEGYTF. CDR3 DNA: TGTGCCAGCAGTTTATTAGCGGGATCGGAGGGCTACACCTTC.

V gene TRBV30 combines with J gene TRBJ1-2; 10 bases match TRBD1. This CDR3 comprises 15 residues. V trimming: 3 bases; J trimming: 3 bases; junction bases outside the gene matches: 7. CDR1 is GTSNPN and CDR2 is SVGIG in the germline V gene (reference sequence). The DNA for the CDR3 is TGTGCCTGGAGCCCCGACAGGGGGCCTCACTATGGCTACACCTTC. This codes for CAWSPDRGPHYGYTF.

The gene calls are TRBV27 and TRBJ1-2; 10 bases are a match to TRBD1. This CDR3 spans 14 amino acids. The germline CDR1 and CDR2 sequences are MNHEY and SMNVEV (reference sequence). Trimming at V came to 4 bases and at J to 7 bases, leaving 6 bases not matched to a gene. The CDR3 is CASSSPGTGVGYTF. The CDR3 DNA reads as TGTGCCAGCAGTTCTCCAGGGACAGGGGTTGGCTACACCTTC.

The gene calls are TRBV20-1 and TRBJ2-1; TRBD1 agrees at 10 bases. CDR1 is DFQATT and CDR2 is SNEGSKA in the germline V gene (reference sequence). The CDR3 spans 15 residues. The V gene end was trimmed by 0 bases and the J gene end by 7 bases; junction bases not matched to a gene: 6. Written as DNA, the CDR3 is TGCAGTGCTAGAGATGGGGACAGGGGAGAGAATGAGCAGTTCTTC. Translation gives CSARDGDRGENEQFF.

The chain carries TRBV6-5 and TRBJ1-1, with a weak D call TRBD1 (6 bases). Germline V CDR1 and CDR2: MNHEY, SVGAGI. This CDR3 contains 15 residues. V lost 6 bases and J lost 3, with 17 bases in between. CDR3 sequence reads: CASSETGSTHTEAFF. CDR3 DNA: TGTGCCAGCAGCGAGACAGGCAGTACCCACACTGAAGCTTTCTTT.

This chain links TRBV3-1 with TRBJ1-2, with a tentative D call TRBD1 (5 bases). CDR1 and CDR2 from the germline V gene are LGHDT and YNNKEL (reference sequence). The CDR3 has 14 amino acids. The V end was cut by 1 base, the J end by 4 bases, with 10 bases between. The CDR3 nucleotides read TGTGCCAGCAGCCAAGCGGGCAGGGCCTATGGCTACACCTTC. Translation gives CASSQAGRAYGYTF.

The chain is built from TRBV20-1 and TRBJ2-5; 15 bases map to TRBD2. The CDR3 is made up of 18 amino acids. Per germline, CDR1 DFQATT and CDR2 SNEGSKA (reference sequence). V trimming: 4 bases; J trimming: 5 bases; junction bases outside the gene matches: 14. The CDR3: CSATKPGLAGGWAETQYF. The CDR3 DNA is TGCAGTGCTACCAAACCGGGACTAGCGGGGGGCTGGGCGGAGACCCAGTACTTC.

The genes are TRBV2 and TRBJ2-1, with TRBD1 matching over 8 bases. With V trimmed by 6 bases and J by 6 bases, 10 bases remained unmatched. This CDR3 is 15 amino acids long. Germline V gene sequence: CDR1 SNHLY, CDR2 FYNNEI. The CDR3 region is CASSLDRAGSNEQFF. In nucleotides, the CDR3 is TGTGCCAGCAGCCTGGACAGGGCCGGGTCCAATGAGCAGTTCTTC. The whole variable domain, remainder taken from reference TRBV2 and TRBJ2-1, is EPEVTQTPSHQVTQMGQEVILRCVPISNHLYFYWYRQILGQKVEFLVSFYNNEISEKSEIFDDQFSVERPDGSNFTLKIRSTKLEDSAMYFCASSLDRAGSNEQFFGPGTRLTVL.

V is TRBV30 and J is TRBJ2-1; D gene ambiguous. CDR3 length equals 14 residues. Trimming took off 5 bases at V and 0 bases at J, with 11 bases between the two ends. The V gene's germline CDR1 is GTSNPN and CDR2 SVGIG (reference sequence). The CDR3 region is CAWVRISSYNEQFF. In nucleotides, the CDR3 is TGTGCCTGGGTTCGGATTAGCTCCTACAATGAGCAGTTCTTC.

V is TRBV20-1 and J is TRBJ1-6; 7 nucleotides align to TRBD1. The germline V gene encodes CDR1 DFQATT and CDR2 SNEGSKA (reference sequence). CDR3 size: 14 residues. The junction had 6 bases not matched to a gene; V was cut back by 3 bases and J by 7 bases. Here the CDR3 DNA reads TGCAGTGCTAGGAGGACAGGTGAAAATTCACCCCTCCACTTT. It translates to CSARRTGENSPLHF.

This clonotype was observed a single time. In nucleotides, the CDR3 is TGTGCCAGCAGCGAGGGACAGACAAATTCACCCCTCCACTTT. Translation gives CASSEGQTNSPLHF. The V and J genes are TRBV6-2 or TRBV6-3 and TRBJ1-6; 7 positions agree with TRBD1. Trimming removed 6 bases from V and 7 bases from J; junction bases left unmatched: 6. Per the germline V gene, CDR1 is MNHEY and CDR2 is SVGEGT. This CDR3 comprises 14 residues.

This sequence joins TRBV15 and TRBJ2-7; TRBD2 matches 8 bases. The germline CDR1 and CDR2 sequences are LNHNV and YYDKDF (reference sequence). CDR3 length: 15 amino acids. The trim removed 0 bases at V and 4 bases at J, leaving 5 bases unmatched. CDR3 nucleotides: TGTGCCACCAGCAGAGACGGGGGGGATTCGTACGAGCAGTACTTC. Translating gives CATSRDGGDSYEQYF.

This rearrangement joins TRBV20-1 to TRBJ2-4, with TRBD1 matching 8 bases. This CDR3 is 14 amino acids long. The trim removed 4 bases at V and 4 bases at J, leaving 6 bases unmatched. The germline gives CDR1 DFQATT, CDR2 SNEGSKA (reference sequence). This CDR3 is CSAISGQGKNIQYF. CDR3 DNA sequence: TGCAGTGCTATAAGCGGACAGGGAAAAAACATTCAGTACTTC.